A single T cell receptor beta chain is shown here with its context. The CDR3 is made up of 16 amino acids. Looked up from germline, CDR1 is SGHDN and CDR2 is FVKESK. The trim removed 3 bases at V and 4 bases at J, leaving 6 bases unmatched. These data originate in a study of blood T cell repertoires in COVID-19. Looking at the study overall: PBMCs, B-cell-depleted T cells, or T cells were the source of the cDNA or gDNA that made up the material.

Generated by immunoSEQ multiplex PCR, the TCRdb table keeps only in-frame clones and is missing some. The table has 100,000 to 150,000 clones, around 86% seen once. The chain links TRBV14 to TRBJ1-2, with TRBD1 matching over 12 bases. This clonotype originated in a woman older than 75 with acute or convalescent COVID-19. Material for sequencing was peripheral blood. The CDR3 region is CASSHSGTGGTYGYTF. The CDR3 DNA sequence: TGTGCCAGCAGCCACTCCGGGACAGGGGGCACCTATGGCTACACCTTC.